This is a list of T cell receptor beta chains from one sample in a study of persistence of HIV-infected CD4 T cells. The antigens these receptors bind are not known. Clones were sequenced by immunoSEQ multiplex PCR, and TCRdb holds only the in-frame ones, with some missing. The sample shows 48,000 or so clones, more than 60% of them seen only once. Material: CD4+ T cells sorted from PBMCs after approximately 19-hour stimulation, obtained from a patient who received antiretroviral therapy. The receptors derive from an adult man with HIV who was CMV-seropositive. Both conserved end residues are part of each CDR3. A D gene is named only where the DNA matches it firmly. Not all rows give a size; the values are once, few, many and, for expanded clones, a class.

>.|TRBV7-2|.|TRBJ2-5
CASSPQGLLETQYF
TGTGCCAGCAGCCCCCAGGGTCTTTTAGAGACCCAGTACTTC
>.|TRBV5-1|.|TRBJ2-2
CASSLAGDGELFF
TGCGCCAGCAGCTTAGCAGGGGACGGGGAGCTGTTTTTT
>.|TRBV24-1|.|TRBJ1-2
CATSDYYYGYTF
TGTGCCACCAGTGATTACTACTATGGCTACACCTTC
>.|TRBV27|TRBD2|TRBJ2-7
CASRLGLAGSEQYF
TGTGCCAGCAGACTCGGACTAGCGGGAAGCGAGCAGTACTTC
>.|TRBV20-1|.|TRBJ1-2
CSVKTGTSYTF
TGCAGTGTAAAGACCGGTACTAGCTACACCTTC
>.|TRBV6-5|TRBD1|TRBJ2-3
CASSWDRLDTQYF
TGTGCCAGCAGTTGGGACAGGTTAGATACGCAGTATTTT
>.|TRBV6-5|TRBD1|TRBJ1-1
CASSRTGAEAFF
TGTGCCAGCAGCCGCACAGGGGCTGAAGCTTTCTTT
>.|TRBV24-1|.|TRBJ2-2
CATSESRVSSGELFF
TGTGCCACCAGTGAAAGCAGGGTATCGTCCGGGGAGCTGTTTTTT
>.|TRBV11-2|.|TRBJ2-5
CASSLAGTVIQETQYF
TGTGCCAGCAGCTTGGCCGGGACGGTGATCCAAGAGACCCAGTACTTC
>.|TRBV30|.|TRBJ1-3
CAWSVLRRGTGKIDTIYF
TGTGCCTGGAGTGTACTACGAAGAGGAACAGGGAAAATAGACACCATATATTTT
>few|TRBV19|.|TRBJ2-1
CASIPPGSSSYNEQFF
TGTGCCAGTATCCCACCAGGCTCCTCCTCCTACAATGAGCAGTTCTTC
>.|TRBV5-6|TRBD1|TRBJ1-1
CASSPGDRNLPEAFF
TGTGCCAGCAGCCCTGGGGACAGAAATCTCCCTGAAGCTTTCTTT
>.|TRBV20-1|.|TRBJ2-1
CSAITGTFEFF
TGCAGTGCTATTACCGGGACATTCGAGTTCTTC
>.|TRBV7-2|.|TRBJ2-2
CASTPPGRSNTGELFF
TGTGCCAGCACCCCGCCCGGGAGATCGAACACCGGGGAGCTGTTTTTT
>few|TRBV12-3/TRBV12-4|.|TRBJ1-3
CASSLTSGNTIYF
TGTGCCAGCAGCCTAACCTCTGGAAACACCATATATTTT
>.|TRBV3-1/TRBV3-2|TRBD2|TRBJ2-1
CASSPHTGGGGANNEQFF
TGTGCCAGCAGCCCTCACACCGGAGGCGGGGGGGCCAACAATGAGCAGTTCTTC
>.|TRBV7-9|TRBD1|TRBJ1-3
CASSFFYDRGLGNTIYF
TGTGCCAGCAGCTTCTTCTACGACAGGGGGCTTGGAAACACCATATATTTT
>few|TRBV5-1|.|TRBJ2-3
CATSARASTDTQYF
TGCGCCACCTCGGCTCGTGCTAGCACAGATACGCAGTATTTT
>.|TRBV6-2/TRBV6-3|.|TRBJ1-2
CASSFKALGGYTF
TGTGCCAGCAGTTTTAAGGCCCTGGGCGGCTACACCTTC
>.|TRBV5-1|.|TRBJ2-7
CASSSGQVADLTSTGEQYF
TGCGCCAGCAGCTCGGGTCAGGTAGCGGACCTAACTTCCACGGGGGAGCAGTACTTC
>.|TRBV10-2|TRBD1|TRBJ2-6
CASSDWDSSGANVLTF
TGCGCCAGCAGTGATTGGGACAGCTCTGGGGCCAACGTCCTGACTTTC
>.|TRBV30|.|TRBJ1-4
CAWTIGSGIGEKLFF
TGTGCCTGGACCATAGGTAGTGGGATTGGAGAAAAACTGTTTTTT
>few|TRBV7-9|.|TRBJ1-2
CASSPSFRKKIGYTF
TGTGCCAGCAGCCCGTCTTTTCGTAAAAAGATTGGCTACACCTTC
>once|TRBV6-2/TRBV6-3|.|TRBJ2-7
CASSKTYEQYF
TGTGCCAGCAGCAAGACCTACGAGCAGTACTTC
>.|TRBV7-2|.|TRBJ1-5
CASSSQGGSNQPQHF
TGTGCCAGCAGCTCTCAGGGTGGGAGCAATCAGCCCCAGCATTTT
>once|TRBV7-9|TRBD1|TRBJ1-2
CASSFRQGVSGYTF
TGTGCCAGCAGCTTTCGACAGGGGGTATCTGGCTACACCTTC
>.|TRBV10-1|.|TRBJ2-1
CASSESRGARGQFF
TGCGCCAGCAGTGAGTCGCGGGGCGCCAGGGGGCAGTTCTTC
>.|TRBV27|TRBD1|TRBJ1-2
CASSLTGGNYGYTF
TGTGCCAGCAGTTTAACAGGGGGTAACTATGGCTACACCTTC
>.|TRBV7-2|TRBD1|TRBJ1-4
CASSFTGGSAREKLFF
TGTGCCAGCAGCTTCACAGGGGGCTCCGCTCGGGAAAAACTGTTTTTT
>.|TRBV6-5|.|TRBJ1-2
CASSYTKQEDGYTF
TGTGCCAGCAGTTACACGAAACAGGAGGATGGCTACACCTTC
>.|TRBV24-1|.|TRBJ1-6
CATSDLARGGSPLHF
TGTGCCACCAGTGATTTGGCGCGTGGGGGATCACCCCTCCACTTT
>.|TRBV7-9|.|TRBJ1-1
CASSLGQPNTEAFF
TGTGCCAGCAGCTTAGGACAGCCGAACACTGAAGCTTTCTTT
>few|TRBV5-1|.|TRBJ1-5
CASSLGIRGGNQPQHF
TGCGCCAGCAGCTTGGGGATTCGGGGTGGCAATCAGCCCCAGCATTTT
>few|TRBV6-5|.|TRBJ2-2
CASRDSANTGELFF
TGTGCCAGCAGGGACAGCGCGAACACCGGGGAGCTGTTTTTT
>.|TRBV30|TRBD1|TRBJ1-6
CAWREKRQGWGSPLHF
TGTGCCTGGAGGGAAAAGCGACAGGGCTGGGGGTCACCCCTCCACTTT
>.|TRBV19|.|TRBJ2-1
CASSIDLGGGNSNEQFF
TGTGCCAGTAGTATAGATCTGGGCGGGGGCAATTCGAATGAGCAGTTCTTC
>.|TRBV10-3|TRBD1|TRBJ1-3
CAISERQGDGNTIYF
TGTGCCATCAGTGAAAGACAGGGGGATGGAAACACCATATATTTT
>.|TRBV16|.|TRBJ2-1
CASSQLPGVYNEQFF
TGTGCCAGCAGCCAACTTCCAGGGGTCTACAATGAGCAGTTCTTC
>.|TRBV5-4|.|TRBJ1-2
CASSGTGKNYGYTF
TGTGCCAGCAGCGGGACGGGGAAAAACTATGGCTACACCTTC
>.|TRBV2|.|TRBJ1-5
CASSEAYGIVNQPQHF
TGTGCCAGCAGTGAAGCCTATGGGATAGTTAATCAGCCCCAGCATTTT
>.|TRBV7-2|.|TRBJ1-5
CASSLSSNQPQHF
TGTGCCAGCAGCTTAAGCAGCAATCAGCCCCAGCATTTT
>.|TRBV6-2/TRBV6-3|.|TRBJ2-7
CASSYPDYEQYF
TGTGCCAGCAGTTACCCGGACTACGAGCAGTACTTC
>.|TRBV29-1|.|TRBJ2-5
CSVERGQGKRYQETQYF
TGCAGCGTTGAAAGGGGCCAGGGAAAAAGGTATCAAGAGACCCAGTACTTC